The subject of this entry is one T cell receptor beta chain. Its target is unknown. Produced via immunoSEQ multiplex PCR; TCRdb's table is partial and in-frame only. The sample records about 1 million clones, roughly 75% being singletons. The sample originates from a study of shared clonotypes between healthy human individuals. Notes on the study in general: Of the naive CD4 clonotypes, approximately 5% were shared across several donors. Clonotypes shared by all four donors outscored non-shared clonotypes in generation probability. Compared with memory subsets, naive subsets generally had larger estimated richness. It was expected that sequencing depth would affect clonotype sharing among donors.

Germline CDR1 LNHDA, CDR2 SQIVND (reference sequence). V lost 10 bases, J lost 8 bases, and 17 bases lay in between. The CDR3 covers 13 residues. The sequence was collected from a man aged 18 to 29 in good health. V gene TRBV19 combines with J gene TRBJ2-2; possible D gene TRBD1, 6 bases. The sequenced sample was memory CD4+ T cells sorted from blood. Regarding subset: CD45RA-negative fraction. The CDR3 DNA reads TGTGCCACCTCGACAGGCCGGTTAGGGGAGCTGTTTTTT. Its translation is CATSTGRLGELFF.